This T cell receptor beta chain was recorded in a study of regulatory T cells in long-lasting Graves disease. Study information: Prior antithyroid drug treatment in newly diagnosed Graves' patients lasted under 3 months.

Study observations and caveats: Persistent Graves' patients showed a TCR diversity that was lower than that of newly diagnosed ones.

Noted time point: newly diagnosed GD, antithyroid drugs for less than 3 months. After RNA was extracted from PBMCs, the TCR library was made from it. Germline loops: CDR1 SGDLS, CDR2 YYNGEE. Between the trimmed V and J ends, which lost 0 bases and 0 bases, there was a span of 8 bases. The CDR3 runs to 15 residues. On this clonotype: Its antigen is unknown.

Construction of TCR beta libraries relied on iRepertoire HTBI primers and on Arm-PCR targeting CDR3 regions. Each CDR3 protein gets one entry after TCRdb re-called the multiplex PCR reads with MiXCR. Among roughly 530,000 distinct CDR3 sequences listed, more than 15% were seen once. The data also belong to a second study, concerning T cells in Graves' hyperthyroidism and ophthalmopathy.

The sample in question was peripheral blood mononuclear cells (PBMCs), obtained at new diagnosis, from a patient treated with antithyroid drugs. This sequence was found in a woman aged 35-65 years with Graves disease. The chain uses TRBV9 and TRBJ2-3; D gene unclear. CDR3 region: CASSVAAESTDTQYF. The CDR3 nucleotides read TGTGCCAGCAGCGTAGCTGCAGAGAGCACAGATACGCAGTATTTT. The complete variable domain, with remaining parts taken from reference TRBV9 and TRBJ2-3, reads DSGVTQTPKHLITATGQRVTLRCSPRSGDLSVYWYQQSLDQGLQFLIQYYNGEERAKGNILERFSAQQFPDLHSELNLSSLELGDSALYFCASSVAAESTDTQYFGPGTRLTVL.